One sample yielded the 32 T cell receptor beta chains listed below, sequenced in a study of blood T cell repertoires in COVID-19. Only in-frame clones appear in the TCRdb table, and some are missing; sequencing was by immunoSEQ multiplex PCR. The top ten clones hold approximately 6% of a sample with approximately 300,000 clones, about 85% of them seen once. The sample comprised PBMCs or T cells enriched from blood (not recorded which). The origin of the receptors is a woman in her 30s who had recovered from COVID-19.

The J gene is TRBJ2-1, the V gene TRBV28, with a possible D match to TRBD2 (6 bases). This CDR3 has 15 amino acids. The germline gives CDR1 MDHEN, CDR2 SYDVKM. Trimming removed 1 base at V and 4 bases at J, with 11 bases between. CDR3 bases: TGTGCCAGCAGTTTATTCCAGGGAGGATACAATGAGCAGTTCTTC. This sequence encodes CASSLFQGGYNEQFF. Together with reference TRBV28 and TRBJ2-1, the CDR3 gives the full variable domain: DVKVTQSSRYLVKRTGEKVFLECVQDMDHENMFWYRQDPGLGLRLIYFSYDVKMKEKGDIPEGYSVSREKKERFSLILESASTNQTSMYLCASSLFQGGYNEQFFGPGTRLTVL.

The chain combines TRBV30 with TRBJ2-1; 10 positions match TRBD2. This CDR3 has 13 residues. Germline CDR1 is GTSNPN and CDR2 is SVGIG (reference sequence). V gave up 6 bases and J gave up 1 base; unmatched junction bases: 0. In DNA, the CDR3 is TGTGCCTGTAGCGGGGGGTCCTACAATGAGCAGTTCTTC. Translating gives CACSGGSYNEQFF.

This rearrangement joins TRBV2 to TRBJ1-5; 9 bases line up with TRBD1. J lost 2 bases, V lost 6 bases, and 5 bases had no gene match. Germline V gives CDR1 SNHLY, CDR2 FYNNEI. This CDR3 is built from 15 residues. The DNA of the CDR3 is TGTGCCAGCAGCATGACAGGGGGTGGCAATCAGCCCCAGCATTTT. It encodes CASSMTGGGNQPQHF.

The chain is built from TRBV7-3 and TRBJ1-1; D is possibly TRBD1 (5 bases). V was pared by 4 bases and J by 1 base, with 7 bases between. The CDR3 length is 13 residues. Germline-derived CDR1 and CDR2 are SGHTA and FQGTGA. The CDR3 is CASSYGQNTEAFF. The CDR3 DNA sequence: TGTGCCAGCAGCTATGGACAGAACACTGAAGCTTTCTTT.

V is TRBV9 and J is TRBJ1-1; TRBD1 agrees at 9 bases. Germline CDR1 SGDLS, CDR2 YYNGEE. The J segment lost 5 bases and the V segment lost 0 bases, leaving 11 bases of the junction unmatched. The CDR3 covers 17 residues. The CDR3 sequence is CASSVDPPQGARTEAFF. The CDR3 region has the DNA TGTGCCAGCAGCGTAGACCCCCCACAGGGGGCGAGGACTGAAGCTTTCTTT.

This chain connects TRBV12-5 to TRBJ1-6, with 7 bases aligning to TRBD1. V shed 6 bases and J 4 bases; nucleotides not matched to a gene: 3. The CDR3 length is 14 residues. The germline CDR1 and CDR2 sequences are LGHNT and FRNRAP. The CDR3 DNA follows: TGTGCTAGTGGCACAGGGGTTTATAATTCACCCCTCCACTTT. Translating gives CASGTGVYNSPLHF.

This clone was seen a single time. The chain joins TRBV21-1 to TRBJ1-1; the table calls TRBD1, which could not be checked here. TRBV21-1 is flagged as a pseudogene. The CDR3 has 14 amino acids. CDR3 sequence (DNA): TGTGCCAGCAGGGGACAGGGGTTGAACACTGAAGCTTTCTTT. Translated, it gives CASRGQGLNTEAFF.

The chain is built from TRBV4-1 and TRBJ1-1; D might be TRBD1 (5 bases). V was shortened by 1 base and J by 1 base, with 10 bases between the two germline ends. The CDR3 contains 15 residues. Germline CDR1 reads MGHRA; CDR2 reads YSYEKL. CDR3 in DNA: TGCGCCAGCAGCCAAGGAAATCAGGGGAACACTGAAGCTTTCTTT. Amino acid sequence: CASSQGNQGNTEAFF.

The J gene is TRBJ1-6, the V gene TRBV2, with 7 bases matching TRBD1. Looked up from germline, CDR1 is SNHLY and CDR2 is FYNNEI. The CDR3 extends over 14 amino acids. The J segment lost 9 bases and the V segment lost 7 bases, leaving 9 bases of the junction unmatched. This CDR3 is CASNADRQFSPLHF. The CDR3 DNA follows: TGTGCCAGCAATGCGGACAGGCAATTTTCACCCCTCCACTTT.

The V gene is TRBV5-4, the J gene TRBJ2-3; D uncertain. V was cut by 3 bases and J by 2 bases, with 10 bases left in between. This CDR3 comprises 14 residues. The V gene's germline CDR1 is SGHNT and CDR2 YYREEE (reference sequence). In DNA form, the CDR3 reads TGTGCCAGCAGCTCACCACAGATCACAGATACGCAGTATTTT. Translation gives CASSSPQITDTQYF.

The CDR3 region has the DNA TGTGCCAGCGGACATGAAAACACCATATATTTT. This sequence encodes CASGHENTIYF. The rearrangement links TRBV7-9 to TRBJ1-3, with D tentatively TRBD1 (5 bases). Germline CDR1 SEHNR, CDR2 FQNEAQ (reference sequence). Trimming removed 8 bases at V and 6 bases at J, with 8 bases between. This CDR3 comprises 11 residues. Filled out from reference TRBV7-9 and TRBJ1-3, the complete variable domain reads DTGVSQNPRHKITKRGQNVTFRCDPISEHNRLYWYRQTLGQGPEFLTYFQNEAQLEKSRLLSDRFSAERPKGSFSTLEIQRTEQGDSAMYLCASGHENTIYFGEGSWLTVV.

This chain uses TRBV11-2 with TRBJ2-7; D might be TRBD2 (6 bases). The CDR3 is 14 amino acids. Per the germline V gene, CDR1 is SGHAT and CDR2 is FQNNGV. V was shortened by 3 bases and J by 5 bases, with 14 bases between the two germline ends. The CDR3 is CASSFVLGGHEQYF. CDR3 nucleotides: TGTGCCAGCAGCTTCGTTCTGGGAGGACACGAGCAGTACTTC.

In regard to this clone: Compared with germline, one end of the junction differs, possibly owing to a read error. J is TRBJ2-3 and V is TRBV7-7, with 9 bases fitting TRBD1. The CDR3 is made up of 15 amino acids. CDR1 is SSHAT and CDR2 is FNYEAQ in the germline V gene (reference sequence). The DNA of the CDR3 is TGTGCTAGCAGTCTCACAGGGGGCCGGGGAGATACGCAGTATTTT. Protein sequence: CASSLTGGRGDTQYF. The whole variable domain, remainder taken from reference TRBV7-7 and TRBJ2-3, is GAGVSQSPRYKVTKRGQDVTLRCDPISSHATLYWYQQALGQGPEFLTYFNYEAQPDKSGLPSDRFSAERPEGSISTLTIQRTEQRDSAMYRCASSLTGGRGDTQYFGPGTRLTVL.

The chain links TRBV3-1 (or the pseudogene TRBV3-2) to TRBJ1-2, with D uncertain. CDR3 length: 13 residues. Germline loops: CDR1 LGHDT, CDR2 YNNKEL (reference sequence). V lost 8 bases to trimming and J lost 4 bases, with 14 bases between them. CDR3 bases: TGTGCCAGCTCGACAACCGCAGGCTATGGCTACACCTTC. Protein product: CASSTTAGYGYTF.

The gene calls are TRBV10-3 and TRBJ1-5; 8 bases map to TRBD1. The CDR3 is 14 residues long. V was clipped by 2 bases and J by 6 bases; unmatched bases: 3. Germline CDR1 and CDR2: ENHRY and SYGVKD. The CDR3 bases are TGTGCCATCAGTGAGGAGGACAGGGTTCAGCCCCAGCATTTT. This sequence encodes CAISEEDRVQPQHF.

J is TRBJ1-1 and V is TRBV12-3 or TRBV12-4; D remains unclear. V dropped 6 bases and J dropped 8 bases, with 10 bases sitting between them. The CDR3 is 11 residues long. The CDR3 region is CASSTVLEAFF. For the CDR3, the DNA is TGTGCCAGCAGCACTGTCCTCGAAGCTTTCTTT.

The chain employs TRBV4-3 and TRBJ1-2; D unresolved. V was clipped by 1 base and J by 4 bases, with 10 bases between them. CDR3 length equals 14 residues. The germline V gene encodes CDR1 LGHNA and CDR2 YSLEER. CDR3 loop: CASSQGAGGYGYTF. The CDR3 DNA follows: TGCGCCAGCAGCCAAGGGGCAGGAGGCTATGGCTACACCTTC.

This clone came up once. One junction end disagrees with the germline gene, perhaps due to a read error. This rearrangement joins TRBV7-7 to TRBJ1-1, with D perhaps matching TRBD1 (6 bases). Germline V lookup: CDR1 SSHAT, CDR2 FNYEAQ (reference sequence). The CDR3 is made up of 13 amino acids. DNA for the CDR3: TGTGCTAGCAGCTTACTTGCGGACAGTGAAGCTTTCTTT. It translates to CASSLLADSEAFF.

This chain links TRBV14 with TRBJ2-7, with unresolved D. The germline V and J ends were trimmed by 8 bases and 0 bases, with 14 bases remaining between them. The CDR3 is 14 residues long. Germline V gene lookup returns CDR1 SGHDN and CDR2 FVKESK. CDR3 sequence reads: CASGFGGSSYEQYF. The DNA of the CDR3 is TGTGCCAGCGGTTTCGGCGGAAGCTCCTACGAGCAGTACTTC.

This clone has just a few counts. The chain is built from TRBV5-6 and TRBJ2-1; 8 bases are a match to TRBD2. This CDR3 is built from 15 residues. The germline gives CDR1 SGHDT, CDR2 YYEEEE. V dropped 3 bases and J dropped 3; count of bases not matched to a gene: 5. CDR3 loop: CASSSYGGDYNEQFF. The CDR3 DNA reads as TGTGCCAGCAGCTCGTACGGGGGGGACTACAATGAGCAGTTCTTC.

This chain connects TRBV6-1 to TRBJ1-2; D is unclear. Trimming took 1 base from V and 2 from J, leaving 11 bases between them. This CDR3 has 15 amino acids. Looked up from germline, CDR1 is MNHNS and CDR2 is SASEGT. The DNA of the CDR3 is TGTGCCAGCAGTGAAGTGGGAGTAGGGAACTATGGCTACACCTTC. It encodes CASSEVGVGNYGYTF.

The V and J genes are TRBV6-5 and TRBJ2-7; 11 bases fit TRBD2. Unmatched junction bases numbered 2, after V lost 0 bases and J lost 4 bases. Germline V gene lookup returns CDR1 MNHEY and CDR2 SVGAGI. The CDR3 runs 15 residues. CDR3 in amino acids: CASSYSSGGAYEQYF. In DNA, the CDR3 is TGTGCCAGCAGTTACTCTAGCGGGGGGGCTTACGAGCAGTACTTC.

CDR3 loop: CASSEGLYREQFF. CDR3 DNA sequence: TGTGCCAGCAGTGAAGGCCTCTACCGAGAGCAGTTCTTC. The rearrangement uses TRBV2 and TRBJ2-1; D not certain. Germline CDR1 reads SNHLY; CDR2 reads FYNNEI. CDR3 length: 13 residues. V was shortened by 1 base and J by 10 bases, with 11 bases between the two germline ends. The full variable domain, with the rest looked up from reference TRBV2 and TRBJ2-1, is EPEVTQTPSHQVTQMGQEVILRCVPISNHLYFYWYRQILGQKVEFLVSFYNNEISEKSEIFDDQFSVERPDGSNFTLKIRSTKLEDSAMYFCASSEGLYREQFFGPGTRLTVL.

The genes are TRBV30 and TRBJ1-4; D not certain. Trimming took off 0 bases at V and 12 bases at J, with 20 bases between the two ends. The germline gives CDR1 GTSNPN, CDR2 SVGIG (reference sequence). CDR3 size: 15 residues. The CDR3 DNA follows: TGTGCCTGGAGTGTACCGATACACTCCTTTCGGGAACTGTTTTTT. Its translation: CAWSVPIHSFRELFF.

DNA of the CDR3: TGTGCCAGCAGCCTATTCGCGAACACCGGGGAGCTGTTTTTT. Residues: CASSLFANTGELFF. The rearrangement uses TRBV6-5 and TRBJ2-2; no definite D call. Trimming cost V 6 bases and J 0 bases, with 8 bases left between them. This CDR3 region has 14 residues. The germline V gene encodes CDR1 MNHEY and CDR2 SVGAGI.

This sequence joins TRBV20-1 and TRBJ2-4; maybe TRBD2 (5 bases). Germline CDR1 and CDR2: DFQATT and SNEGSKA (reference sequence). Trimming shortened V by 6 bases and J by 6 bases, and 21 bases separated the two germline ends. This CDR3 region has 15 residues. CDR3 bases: TGCAGTGCCAGTCAATTTACTAGATCGGGAAACATTCAGTACTTC. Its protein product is CSASQFTRSGNIQYF.

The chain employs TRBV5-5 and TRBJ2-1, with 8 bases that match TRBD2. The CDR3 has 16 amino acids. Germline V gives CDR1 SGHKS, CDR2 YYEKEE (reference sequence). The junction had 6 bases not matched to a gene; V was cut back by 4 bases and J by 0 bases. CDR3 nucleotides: TGTGCCAGCAGCAGTTTAGCGGGGAGCTCCTACAATGAGCAGTTCTTC. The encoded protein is CASSSLAGSSYNEQFF. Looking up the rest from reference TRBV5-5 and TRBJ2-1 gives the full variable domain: DAGVTQSPTHLIKTRGQQVTLRCSPISGHKSVSWYQQVLGQGPQFIFQYYEKEERGRGNFPDRFSARQFPNYSSELNVNALLLGDSALYLCASSSLAGSSYNEQFFGPGTRLTVL.

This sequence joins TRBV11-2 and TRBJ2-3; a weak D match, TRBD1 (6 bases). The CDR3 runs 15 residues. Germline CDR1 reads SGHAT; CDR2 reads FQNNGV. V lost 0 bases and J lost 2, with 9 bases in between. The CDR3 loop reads CASSLEGGNTDTQYF. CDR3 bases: TGTGCCAGCAGCTTAGAAGGGGGAAACACAGATACGCAGTATTTT.

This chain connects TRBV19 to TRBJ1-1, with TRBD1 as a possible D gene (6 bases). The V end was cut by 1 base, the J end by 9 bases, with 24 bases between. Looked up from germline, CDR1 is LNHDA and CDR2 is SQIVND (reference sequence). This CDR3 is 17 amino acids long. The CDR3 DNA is TGTGCCAGTAGTATAGGACTCCGACAGGCCTCCCTGGGCCAAGCTTTCTTT. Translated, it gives CASSIGLRQASLGQAFF.

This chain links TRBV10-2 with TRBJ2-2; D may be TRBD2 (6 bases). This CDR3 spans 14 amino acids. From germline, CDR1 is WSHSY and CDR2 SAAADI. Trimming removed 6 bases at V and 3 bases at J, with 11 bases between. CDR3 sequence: CASRNGGYTGELFF. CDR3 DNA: TGCGCCAGCAGGAACGGGGGTTACACCGGGGAGCTGTTTTTT.

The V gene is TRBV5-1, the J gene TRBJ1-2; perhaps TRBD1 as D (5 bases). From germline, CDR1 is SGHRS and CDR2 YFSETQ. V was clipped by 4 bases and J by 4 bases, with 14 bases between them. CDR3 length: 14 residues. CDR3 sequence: CASSPGGVPYGYTF. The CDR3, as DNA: TGCGCCAGCAGCCCGGGGGGAGTACCCTATGGCTACACCTTC.

The CDR3 here is CASSARQASYGYTF. The CDR3 DNA is TGTGCCAGCAGCGCAAGACAGGCCTCTTATGGCTACACCTTC. The chain has TRBV9 and TRBJ1-2; D may be TRBD1 (6 bases). The CDR3 runs to 14 residues. Trimming removed 3 bases at V and 5 bases at J, with 14 bases between. Germline lookup yields CDR1 SGDLS and CDR2 YYNGEE.